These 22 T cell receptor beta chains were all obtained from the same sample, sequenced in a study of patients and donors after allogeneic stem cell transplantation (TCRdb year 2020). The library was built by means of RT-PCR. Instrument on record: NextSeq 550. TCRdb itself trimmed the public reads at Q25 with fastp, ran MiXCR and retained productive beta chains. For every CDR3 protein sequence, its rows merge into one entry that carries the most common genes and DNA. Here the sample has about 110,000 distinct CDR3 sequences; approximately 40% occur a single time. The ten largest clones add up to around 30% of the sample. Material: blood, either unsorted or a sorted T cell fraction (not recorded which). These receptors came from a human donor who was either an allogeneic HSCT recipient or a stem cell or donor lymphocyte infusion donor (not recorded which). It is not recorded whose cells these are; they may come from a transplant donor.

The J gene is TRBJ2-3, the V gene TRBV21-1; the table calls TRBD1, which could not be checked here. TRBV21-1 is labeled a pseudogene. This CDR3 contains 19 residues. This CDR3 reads CASSKGSPGQGARTDTQYF. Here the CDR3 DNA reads TGTGCCAGCAGCAAAGGTTCCCCGGGACAGGGGGCGCGCACAGATACGCAGTATTTT.

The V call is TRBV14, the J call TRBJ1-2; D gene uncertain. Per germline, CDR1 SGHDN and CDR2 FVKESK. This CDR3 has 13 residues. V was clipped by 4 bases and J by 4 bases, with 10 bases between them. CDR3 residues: CASSRRTFYGYTF. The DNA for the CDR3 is TGTGCCAGCAGCCGGCGGACTTTCTATGGCTACACCTTC.

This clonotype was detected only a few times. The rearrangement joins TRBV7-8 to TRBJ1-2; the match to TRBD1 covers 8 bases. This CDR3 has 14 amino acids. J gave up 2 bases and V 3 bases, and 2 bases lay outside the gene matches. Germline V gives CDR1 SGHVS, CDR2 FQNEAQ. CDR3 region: CASSFRTGNYGYTF. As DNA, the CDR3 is TGTGCCAGCAGCTTCAGGACAGGGAACTATGGCTACACCTTC.

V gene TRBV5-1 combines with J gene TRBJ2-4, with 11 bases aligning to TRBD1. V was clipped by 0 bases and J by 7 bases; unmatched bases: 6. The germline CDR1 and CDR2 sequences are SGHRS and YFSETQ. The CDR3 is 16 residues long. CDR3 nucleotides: TGCGCCAGCAGCTTGGCAGGGACAGGGGGAAGGAACATTCAGTACTTC. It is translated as CASSLAGTGGRNIQYF.

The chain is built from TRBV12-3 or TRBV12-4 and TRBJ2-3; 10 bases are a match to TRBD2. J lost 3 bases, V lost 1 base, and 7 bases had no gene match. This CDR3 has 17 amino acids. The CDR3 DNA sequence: TGTGCCAGCAGTTTAGGTCTAGCGGGAGACTGGACAGATACGCAGTATTTT. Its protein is CASSLGLAGDWTDTQYF.

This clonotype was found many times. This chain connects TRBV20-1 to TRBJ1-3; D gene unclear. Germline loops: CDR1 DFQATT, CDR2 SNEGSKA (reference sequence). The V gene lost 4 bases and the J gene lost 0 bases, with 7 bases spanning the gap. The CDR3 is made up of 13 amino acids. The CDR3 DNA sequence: TGCAGTGCTATAGGTCACTCTGGAAACACCATATATTTT. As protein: CSAIGHSGNTIYF.

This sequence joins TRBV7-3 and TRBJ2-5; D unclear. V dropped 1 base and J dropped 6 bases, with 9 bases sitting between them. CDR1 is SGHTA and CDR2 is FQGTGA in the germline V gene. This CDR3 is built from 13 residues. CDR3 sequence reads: CASSLKGGQTQYF. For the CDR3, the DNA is TGTGCCAGCAGCTTAAAGGGTGGTCAGACCCAGTACTTC.

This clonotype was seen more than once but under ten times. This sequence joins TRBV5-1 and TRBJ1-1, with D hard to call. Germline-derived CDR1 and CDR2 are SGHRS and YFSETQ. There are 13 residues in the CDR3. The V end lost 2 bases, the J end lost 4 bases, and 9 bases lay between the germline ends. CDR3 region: CASSFGNPTEAFF. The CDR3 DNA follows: TGCGCCAGCAGCTTCGGTAACCCCACTGAAGCTTTCTTT.

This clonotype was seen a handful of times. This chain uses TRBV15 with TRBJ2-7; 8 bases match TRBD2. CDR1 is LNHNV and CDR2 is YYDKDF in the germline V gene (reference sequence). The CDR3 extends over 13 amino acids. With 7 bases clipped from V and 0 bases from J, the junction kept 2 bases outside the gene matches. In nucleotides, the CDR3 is TGTGCCACCAAACTAGCGGCCTCCTACGAGCAGTACTTC. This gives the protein CATKLAASYEQYF. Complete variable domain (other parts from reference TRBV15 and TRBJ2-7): DAMVIQNPRYQVTQFGKPVTLSCSQTLNHNVMYWYQQKSSQAPKLLFHYYDKDFNNEADTPDNFQSRRPNTSFCFLDIRSPGLGDTAMYLCATKLAASYEQYFGPGTRLTVT.

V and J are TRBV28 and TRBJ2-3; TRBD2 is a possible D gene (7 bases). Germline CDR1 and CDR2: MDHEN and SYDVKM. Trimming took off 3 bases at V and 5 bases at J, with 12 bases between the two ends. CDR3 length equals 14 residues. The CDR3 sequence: CASSFGGAQDTQYF. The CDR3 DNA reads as TGTGCCAGCAGTTTTGGGGGGGCGCAAGATACGCAGTATTTT.

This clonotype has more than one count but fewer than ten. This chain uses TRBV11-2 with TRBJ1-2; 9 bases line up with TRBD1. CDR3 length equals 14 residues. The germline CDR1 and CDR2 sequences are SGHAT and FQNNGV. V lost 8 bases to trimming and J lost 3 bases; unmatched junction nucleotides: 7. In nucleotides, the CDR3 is TGTGCCAGCTCCGGGACAGGGTCCTACTATGGCTACACCTTC. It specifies CASSGTGSYYGYTF.

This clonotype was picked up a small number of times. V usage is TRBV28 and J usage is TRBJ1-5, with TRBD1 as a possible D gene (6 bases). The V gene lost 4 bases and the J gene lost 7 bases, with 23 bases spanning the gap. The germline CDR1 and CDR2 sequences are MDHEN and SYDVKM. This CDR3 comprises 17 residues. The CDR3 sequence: CASSSLSGAPIWQPQHF. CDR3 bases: TGTGCCAGCAGTTCTTTGTCGGGGGCTCCTATCTGGCAGCCCCAGCATTTT.

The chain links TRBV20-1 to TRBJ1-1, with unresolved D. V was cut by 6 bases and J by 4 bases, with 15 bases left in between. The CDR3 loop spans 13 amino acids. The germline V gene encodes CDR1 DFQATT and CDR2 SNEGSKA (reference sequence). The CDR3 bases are TGCAGTGCGATGAGACACCTCAGCACTGAAGCTTTCTTT. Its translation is CSAMRHLSTEAFF.

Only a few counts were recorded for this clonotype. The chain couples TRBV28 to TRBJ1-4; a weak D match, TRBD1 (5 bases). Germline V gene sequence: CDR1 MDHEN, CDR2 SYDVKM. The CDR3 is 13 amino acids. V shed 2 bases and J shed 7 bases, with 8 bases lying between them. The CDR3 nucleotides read TGTGCCAGCAGTTTAAGGGGTTCTGAAAAACTGTTTTTT. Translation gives CASSLRGSEKLFF.

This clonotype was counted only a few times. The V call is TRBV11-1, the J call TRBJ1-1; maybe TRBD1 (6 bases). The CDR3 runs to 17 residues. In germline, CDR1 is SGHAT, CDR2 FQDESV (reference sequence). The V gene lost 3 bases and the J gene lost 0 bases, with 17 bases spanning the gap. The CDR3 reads CASSLPGQAFLNTEAFF. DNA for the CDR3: TGTGCCAGCAGCTTGCCGGGACAAGCTTTCTTGAACACTGAAGCTTTCTTT.

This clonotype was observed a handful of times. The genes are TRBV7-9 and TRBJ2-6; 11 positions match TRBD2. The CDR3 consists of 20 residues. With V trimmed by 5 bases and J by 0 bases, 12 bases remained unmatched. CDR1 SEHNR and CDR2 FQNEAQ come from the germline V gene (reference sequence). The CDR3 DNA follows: TGTGCCAGCAGCCTTCCTAGCGGGAGGAAGAGAGGCTCTGGGGCCAACGTCCTGACTTTC. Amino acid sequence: CASSLPSGRKRGSGANVLTF.

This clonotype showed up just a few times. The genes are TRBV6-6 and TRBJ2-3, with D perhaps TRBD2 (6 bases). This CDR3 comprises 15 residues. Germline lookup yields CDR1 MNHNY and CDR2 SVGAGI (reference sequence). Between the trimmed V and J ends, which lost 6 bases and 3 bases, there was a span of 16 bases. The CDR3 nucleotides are TGTGCCAGCAGCCTTAGACTAGGGAGTACAGATACGCAGTATTTT. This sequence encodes CASSLRLGSTDTQYF.

The CDR3, as DNA: TGCAGCGCCTCGGGAGCGACAGATACGCAGTATTTT. Its protein is CSASGATDTQYF. J is TRBJ2-3 and V is TRBV29-1; weak D call: TRBD2 (6 bases). V lost 7 bases to trimming and J lost 3 bases, with 11 bases between them. Germline CDR1 SQVTM, CDR2 ANQGSEA. The CDR3 extends over 12 amino acids.

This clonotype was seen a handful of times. The CDR3 here is CASTTRLAGGEQYF. CDR3 DNA: TGTGCCAGCACCACGCGGCTAGCGGGAGGCGAGCAGTACTTC. This rearrangement joins TRBV6-2 or TRBV6-3 to TRBJ2-7; TRBD2 matches 11 bases. Germline V lookup: CDR1 MNHEY, CDR2 SVGEGT. There are 14 residues in the CDR3. Losses at the gene ends were 7 bases for V and 6 bases for J; bases not matched to a gene: 8.

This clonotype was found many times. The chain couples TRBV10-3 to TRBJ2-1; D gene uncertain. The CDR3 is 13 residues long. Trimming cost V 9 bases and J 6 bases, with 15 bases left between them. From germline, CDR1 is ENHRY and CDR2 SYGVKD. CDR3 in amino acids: CAIYKRSSNEQFF. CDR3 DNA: TGTGCCATTTACAAGCGCTCTAGCAATGAGCAGTTCTTC.

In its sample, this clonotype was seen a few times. CDR3 residues: CASSQVARDQPQHF. The CDR3 bases are TGCGCCAGCAGCCAAGTCGCCAGGGATCAGCCCCAGCATTTT. The chain links TRBV4-3 to TRBJ1-5; the D gene is possibly TRBD1 (5 bases). The germline V gene has CDR1 LGHNA and CDR2 YSLEER. The CDR3 covers 14 residues. Trimming took off 1 base at V and 5 bases at J, with 9 bases between the two ends.

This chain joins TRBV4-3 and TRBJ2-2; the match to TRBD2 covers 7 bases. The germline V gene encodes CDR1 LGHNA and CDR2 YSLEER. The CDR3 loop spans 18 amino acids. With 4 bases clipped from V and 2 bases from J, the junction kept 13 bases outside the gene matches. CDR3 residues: CASSRYGRSSLNTGELFF. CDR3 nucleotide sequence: TGCGCCAGCAGCCGCTACGGGAGGTCCTCCTTAAACACCGGGGAGCTGTTTTTT.